This entry lists 6 T cell receptor beta chains sequenced from one sample in a study of OX40 agonist ivuxolimab in advanced cancers. The assay was immunoSEQ multiplex PCR, and TCRdb's table has in-frame clones only and misses some. The sample includes tens of thousands of clones, around 88% seen only once; the top ten take just over 0.6%. The source was CD4+ or CD8+ T cells sorted from blood, collected in a trial of the OX40 agonist ivuxolimab. These receptors were collected from an adult with an advanced solid tumor such as melanoma, head and neck, liver or kidney cancer.

The chain combines TRBV29-1 with TRBJ2-3; D unresolved. The germline V and J ends were trimmed by 3 bases and 2 bases, with 6 bases remaining between them. CDR1 is SQVTM and CDR2 is ANQGSEA in the germline V gene. This CDR3 is built from 12 residues. CDR3 loop: CSVDSHTDTQYF. The CDR3 coding sequence is TGCAGCGTTGATTCACACACAGATACGCAGTATTTT.

This chain links TRBV5-1 with TRBJ1-3; the D is unclear. The germline V gene has CDR1 SGHRS and CDR2 YFSETQ. V was pared by 1 base and J by 0 bases, with 14 bases between. This CDR3 contains 17 residues. Written as DNA, the CDR3 is TGCGCCAGCAGCTTGTTGGACTCACCACACTCTGGAAACACCATATATTTT. Translated: CASSLLDSPHSGNTIYF.

V and J are TRBV5-1 and TRBJ2-2; no definite D call. Germline-derived CDR1 and CDR2 are SGHRS and YFSETQ. CDR3 length: 13 residues. Trimming left V 4 bases short and J 2 bases short, with 6 bases between. CDR3 nucleotides: TGCGCCAGCAGCCAACTCAACACCGGGGAGCTGTTTTTT. Its protein is CASSQLNTGELFF.

The J gene is TRBJ2-1, the V gene TRBV7-2; the D call may be TRBD1 or TRBD2 (6 bases each). The CDR3 sequence is 16 residues long. Trimming took 5 bases from V and 2 from J, leaving 16 bases between them. Germline CDR1 is SGHTA and CDR2 is FQGNSA. The CDR3 protein is CASSPPGGRTYNEQFF. The CDR3 DNA sequence: TGTGCCAGCAGCCCACCCGGGGGCCGGACCTACAATGAGCAGTTCTTC.

The chain is built from TRBV6-5 and TRBJ2-7; 7 positions agree with TRBD2. Trimming took 5 bases from V and 7 from J; bases not matched to a gene: 5. Looked up from germline, CDR1 is MNHEY and CDR2 is SVGAGI. This CDR3 spans 12 amino acids. As DNA, the CDR3 is TGTGCCAGCAGTACCGGGAGGAAGGAGCAGTACTTC. Protein: CASSTGRKEQYF.

The chain couples TRBV5-1 to TRBJ2-1; 10 bases are a match to TRBD2. The CDR3 is made up of 14 amino acids. Germline CDR1 SGHRS, CDR2 YFSETQ. Trimming at V came to 0 bases and at J to 16 bases, leaving 10 bases not matched to a gene. CDR3: CASSLGSSGSPNFF. CDR3 in DNA: TGCGCCAGCAGCTTGGGGTCTAGCGGGAGCCCAAACTTCTTC.